The 26 T cell receptor beta chains given below trace back to one sample, sequenced in a study of vaccination and CD4 T cells after COVID-19. Their antigen targets remain unknown. Treatment: roughly 10-day PBMC culture with coronavirus spike peptide pools or control peptides (ViraFEST assay). The study sequenced cultured CD4+ T cell DNA using the Oncomine TCR Beta short-read assay. TCRdb ran MiXCR on the PCR reads and lists one entry per CDR3 protein. The sample lists fewer than 15,000 distinct CDR3 sequences, about three fifths occurring once. The specimen sequenced was CD4+ T cells from blood, cultured in vitro. Receptor source: a human donor who had recovered from COVID-19.

This clonotype is large (0.1 to 1%). The rearrangement links TRBV6-5 to TRBJ2-7, with 7 positions matching TRBD1. After removal of 2 bases from V and 1 base from J, the junction contained 8 bases not matched to a gene. Germline CDR1 is MNHEY and CDR2 is SVGAGI. The CDR3 is 16 residues long. The CDR3 nucleotides are TGTGCCAGCAGTTACAGAAGACAGGGCAAGTCCTACGAGCAGTACTTC. This gives the protein CASSYRRQGKSYEQYF.

This clonotype was observed a few times. The chain combines TRBV7-3 with TRBJ2-3; a weak D match, TRBD2 (6 bases). In germline, CDR1 is SGHTA, CDR2 FQGTGA. This CDR3 is 13 amino acids long. V shed 4 bases and J shed 5 bases, with 10 bases lying between them. CDR3 sequence: CASSSLAGDTQYF. The DNA for the CDR3 is TGTGCCAGCAGCTCACTAGCCGGAGATACGCAGTATTTT.

This clonotype was counted only a few times. The chain has TRBV10-2 and TRBJ2-2, with 7 bases lining up with TRBD2. From germline, CDR1 is WSHSY and CDR2 SAAADI. This CDR3 region has 14 residues. The trim removed 8 bases at V and 3 bases at J, leaving 6 bases unmatched. Here the CDR3 reads CASAVLADTGELFF. For the CDR3, the DNA is TGCGCCAGCGCAGTCCTAGCGGACACCGGGGAGCTGTTTTTT.

CDR3 sequence reads: CSARPGDREDNEQFF. CDR3 coding DNA: TGCAGTGCCCGACCTGGGGACAGGGAGGACAATGAGCAGTTCTTC. The chain couples TRBV20-1 to TRBJ2-1; TRBD1 matches 9 bases. The CDR3 spans 15 residues. Unmatched junction bases numbered 11, after V lost 6 bases and J lost 5 bases. CDR1 is DFQATT and CDR2 is SNEGSKA in the germline V gene (reference sequence).

This chain links TRBV7-9 with TRBJ2-1, with 11 nucleotides matching TRBD1. V lost 5 bases, J lost 4 bases, and 16 bases stayed unmatched. The CDR3 loop spans 19 amino acids. The germline V gene encodes CDR1 SEHNR and CDR2 FQNEAQ (reference sequence). The CDR3 DNA follows: TGTGCCAGCAGCGACGGGACAGGGGGGCGAGACGGGAGATACAATGAGCAGTTCTTC. This gives the protein CASSDGTGGRDGRYNEQFF.

This sequence joins TRBV11-1 and TRBJ2-3, with TRBD1 as a possible D gene (5 bases). Germline CDR1 SGHAT, CDR2 FQDESV (reference sequence). The CDR3 loop spans 15 amino acids. Deletions cut 1 base from V and 5 bases from J, with 13 bases between. The CDR3 protein is CASSLGQSVLDTQYF. The CDR3 DNA reads as TGTGCCAGCAGCTTAGGACAGTCGGTTTTAGATACGCAGTATTTT.

V is TRBV5-6 and J is TRBJ2-2, with 7 positions matching TRBD1. V shed 2 bases, J shed 6 bases, and the junction held 7 bases outside the gene matches. The germline gives CDR1 SGHDT, CDR2 YYEEEE. This CDR3 comprises 15 residues. CDR3 in DNA: TGTGCCAGCAGCTTCCTGGACAGGAGAGCCGGGGAGCTGTTTTTT. Translation gives CASSFLDRRAGELFF.

The rearrangement joins TRBV28 to TRBJ2-7; the D gene is possibly TRBD2 (6 bases). V lost 9 bases, J lost 7 bases, and 19 bases lay in between. From germline, CDR1 is MDHEN and CDR2 SYDVKM. The CDR3 runs 13 residues. In DNA form, the CDR3 reads TGTGCCAGTTCCCGGGAGCCCTTCGGGGAGCAGTACTTC. This sequence encodes CASSREPFGEQYF.

About this clonotype itself: A read error may produce the germline difference seen at one junction end. V gene TRBV12-3 or TRBV12-4 combines with J gene TRBJ2-7; 9 nucleotides align to TRBD1. This CDR3 is built from 13 residues. In DNA, the CDR3 is TGTGCCAGCAGTCCTCAACCCCGGGACAGGGAGGACTTC. It yields the protein CASSPQPRDREDF.

The chain has TRBV7-9 and TRBJ2-2, with D perhaps matching TRBD2 (7 bases). CDR3 length: 16 amino acids. Trimming shortened V by 7 bases and J by 3 bases, and 18 bases separated the two germline ends. In germline, CDR1 is SEHNR, CDR2 FQNEAQ (reference sequence). CDR3 loop: CASTRRGARDTGELFF. Here the CDR3 DNA reads TGTGCCAGCACCCGACGGGGGGCGCGGGACACCGGGGAGCTGTTTTTT. Variable domain in full (rest from reference TRBV7-9 and TRBJ2-2): DTGVSQNPRHKITKRGQNVTFRCDPISEHNRLYWYRQTLGQGPEFLTYFQNEAQLEKSRLLSDRFSAERPKGSFSTLEIQRTEQGDSAMYLCASTRRGARDTGELFFGEGSRLTVL.

This chain joins TRBV7-2 and TRBJ1-2; possible D gene TRBD1, 6 bases. The CDR3 has 15 residues. V lost 2 bases, J lost 5 bases, and 15 bases lay in between. CDR1 is SGHTA, CDR2 FQGNSA, per germline. The CDR3 is CASSLTPQGSYGYTF. The CDR3 DNA reads TGTGCCAGCAGCTTAACCCCACAGGGATCGTATGGCTACACCTTC.

This chain joins TRBV18 and TRBJ2-1; 7 nucleotides agree with TRBD1. This CDR3 comprises 13 residues. From germline, CDR1 is KGHSH and CDR2 LQKENI. Trimming at V came to 2 bases and at J to 9 bases, leaving 4 bases not matched to a gene. The CDR3 DNA reads as TGTGCCAGCTCACCAGACAGGGTGAGTGAGCAGTTCTTC. Its translation: CASSPDRVSEQFF. The variable domain in full, with the rest retrieved from reference TRBV18 and TRBJ2-1, is NAGVMQNPRHLVRRRGQEARLRCSPMKGHSHVYWYRQLPEEGLKFMVYLQKENIIDESGMPKERFSAEFPKEGPSILRIQQVVRGDSAAYFCASSPDRVSEQFFGPGTRLTVL.

This clonotype has more than one count but fewer than ten. The V and J genes are TRBV7-8 and TRBJ2-5; D gene ambiguous. Germline V gives CDR1 SGHVS, CDR2 FQNEAQ. The V end lost 1 base, the J end lost 4 bases, and 10 bases lay between the germline ends. The CDR3 spans 14 residues. This chain's CDR3 is CASSLVHGGETQYF. The CDR3 DNA reads as TGTGCCAGCAGCTTAGTGCATGGTGGAGAGACCCAGTACTTC. Variable domain in full (rest from reference TRBV7-8 and TRBJ2-5): GAGVSQSPRYKVAKRGQDVALRCDPISGHVSLFWYQQALGQGPEFLTYFQNEAQLDKSGLPSDRFFAERPEGSVSTLKIQRTQQEDSAVYLCASSLVHGGETQYFGPGTRLLVL.

This clonotype was seen only a few times. The chain joins TRBV19 to TRBJ1-5; D uncertain. CDR3 length: 15 residues. V lost 3 bases, J lost 1 base, and 10 bases lay in between. Germline V gene sequence: CDR1 LNHDA, CDR2 SQIVND (reference sequence). This CDR3 is CASSMETVSNQPQHF. DNA of the CDR3: TGTGCCAGTAGTATGGAGACGGTAAGCAATCAGCCCCAGCATTTT.

The chain combines TRBV12-5 with TRBJ2-7, with D perhaps matching TRBD2 (5 bases). Trimming left V 6 bases short and J 6 bases short, with 12 bases between. The CDR3 extends over 12 amino acids. Germline loops: CDR1 LGHNT, CDR2 FRNRAP. The CDR3 protein is CASGSGSGEQYF. As DNA, the CDR3 is TGTGCTAGTGGGAGCGGTTCCGGCGAGCAGTACTTC. Using reference TRBV12-5 and TRBJ2-7 for the parts outside the CDR3, the full variable domain is DARVTQTPRHKVTEMGQEVTMRCQPILGHNTVFWYRQTMMQGLELLAYFRNRAPLDDSGMPKDRFSAEMPDATLATLKIQPSEPRDSAVYFCASGSGSGEQYFGPGTRLTVT.

This clonotype has a handful of counts. The chain employs TRBV20-1 and TRBJ1-6; 7 bases agree with TRBD1. The V segment lost 6 bases and the J segment 5 bases; nucleotides outside the gene matches: 7. Per germline, CDR1 DFQATT and CDR2 SNEGSKA (reference sequence). The CDR3 totals 14 residues. The CDR3 spells CSAENTGDNSPLHF. The CDR3 region has the DNA TGCAGTGCCGAAAATACAGGGGATAATTCACCCCTCCACTTT.

In its sample, this clonotype was seen a few times. The DNA is left out, because the CDR3 cannot be placed on it with certainty; the CDR3 is given as TCRdb lists it. The CDR3 spells CASSISDSFLETQYF. V and J are TRBV19 and TRBJ2-5; the D call in the table, TRBD1, was not verified against the DNA. Germline CDR1 is LNHDA and CDR2 is SQIVND (reference sequence). 15 amino acids form the CDR3, both terminal residues included.

DNA for the CDR3: TGCAGTGCTAGAGGACCCAGCACAGATACGCAGTATTTT. Its translation: CSARGPSTDTQYF. This chain joins TRBV20-1 and TRBJ2-3, with D unresolved. This CDR3 has 13 residues. Germline-derived CDR1 and CDR2 are DFQATT and SNEGSKA (reference sequence). Deletions cut 1 base from V and 0 bases from J, with 5 bases between.

The rearrangement uses TRBV5-1 and TRBJ2-7, with TRBD2 matching over 11 bases. CDR1 and CDR2 (germline): SGHRS, YFSETQ. Trimming at V came to 0 bases and at J to 4 bases, leaving 6 bases not matched to a gene. This CDR3 region has 16 residues. CDR3 coding DNA: TGCGCCAGCAGCTTGGGGACTAGCGGGCAGGGGTACGAGCAGTACTTC. Translating gives CASSLGTSGQGYEQYF. Full variable domain (outside the CDR3, taken from reference TRBV5-1 and TRBJ2-7): KAGVTQTPRYLIKTRGQQVTLSCSPISGHRSVSWYQQTPGQGLQFLFEYFSETQRNKGNFPGRFSGRQFSNSRSEMNVSTLELGDSALYLCASSLGTSGQGYEQYFGPGTRLTVT.

This clonotype was found once. The chain couples TRBV11-3 to TRBJ2-2; TRBD2 might be the D (6 bases). This CDR3 spans 16 amino acids. With 0 bases removed from V and 0 bases from J, the gap between germline ends came to 8 bases. The germline CDR1 and CDR2 sequences are SGHNT and YENEEA. For the CDR3, the DNA is TGTGCCAGCAGCTTAGATGGGGGGTCGAACACCGGGGAGCTGTTTTTT. Translating gives CASSLDGGSNTGELFF.

The CDR3 sequence is CASSSGQGDGYTF. CDR3 coding DNA: TGTGCCAGCTCATCGGGACAGGGGGATGGCTACACCTTC. The chain is built from TRBV18 and TRBJ1-2, with TRBD1 matching over 11 bases. Trimming at V came to 5 bases and at J to 6 bases, leaving 2 bases not matched to a gene. Germline CDR1 KGHSH, CDR2 LQKENI. CDR3 length equals 13 residues.

The chain joins TRBV2 to TRBJ1-2; unclear D gene. In germline, CDR1 is SNHLY, CDR2 FYNNEI. The CDR3 loop spans 13 amino acids. The V and J ends lost 2 bases and 5 bases respectively, with 9 bases between them. CDR3 sequence reads: CASSELQLYGYTF. In DNA, the CDR3 is TGTGCCAGCAGTGAATTACAGCTTTATGGCTACACCTTC.

As regards this clonotype: The CDR3 ends on some other residue instead of the conserved phenylalanine or tryptophan, so this is likely a read error. The genes are TRBV11-2 and TRBJ2-6; 9 bases fit TRBD1. Germline CDR1 and CDR2: SGHAT and FQNNGV. J gave up 4 bases and V 5 bases, and 9 bases lay outside the gene matches. This CDR3 region has 17 residues. The chain's CDR3 is CASSPGTGRPGANVLTL. DNA of the CDR3: TGTGCCAGCAGCCCAGGGACAGGGAGACCCGGGGCCAACGTCCTGACTCTC.

The rearrangement joins TRBV7-2 to TRBJ2-7; the D gene is possibly TRBD2 (6 bases). CDR3 size: 13 residues. V lost 2 bases, J lost 7 bases, and 12 bases lay in between. The germline V gene encodes CDR1 SGHTA and CDR2 FQGNSA. CDR3 sequence: CASSLTGVREQYF. The CDR3 DNA is TGTGCCAGCAGCTTAACGGGGGTGAGGGAGCAGTACTTC.

The chain couples TRBV6-2 or TRBV6-3 to TRBJ2-5, with D possibly being TRBD1 (6 bases). V was cut by 4 bases and J by 3 bases, with 9 bases left in between. CDR3 size: 13 residues. Germline V lookup: CDR1 MNHEY, CDR2 SVGEGT. CDR3: CASSFGTKETQYF. The CDR3 DNA reads as TGTGCCAGCAGTTTCGGGACAAAAGAGACCCAGTACTTC.

The chain employs TRBV5-4 and TRBJ2-3; 8 nucleotides align to TRBD1. The germline gives CDR1 SGHNT, CDR2 YYREEE (reference sequence). Trimming cost V 1 base and J 0 bases; bases outside gene matches: 1. This CDR3 spans 15 amino acids. CDR3 nucleotide sequence: TGTGCCAGCAGCTTGAGGGACAGGAGCACAGATACGCAGTATTTT. It codes for CASSLRDRSTDTQYF.